A selection of T cell receptor beta chains follows, all from one sample in a study of OX40 agonist ivuxolimab in advanced cancers. Assay: immunoSEQ multiplex PCR; the TCRdb copy retains only in-frame clones and omits some. The sample consists of roughly 50,000 clones, 88% of them appearing once. The sequencing used CD4+ or CD8+ T cells sorted from blood, collected in a trial of the OX40 agonist ivuxolimab. The receptors originated from an adult with an advanced solid tumor such as melanoma, head and neck, liver or kidney cancer. Each CDR3 is given with its conserved first and last residue. Each record gives: J gene, V gene, D gene, clone size, CDR3 protein, CDR3 DNA. The D gene is left open where the match is weak. The listing skips clone size in some rows; elsewhere it reads once, few, many or a size class.

>TRBJ1-1|TRBV19|TRBD1|many
CASSMGQGAFF
TGTGCCAGTAGTATGGGACAGGGGGCTTTCTTT
>TRBJ2-7|TRBV30|.|.
CAWSVYVSYEQYF
TGTGCCTGGAGTGTGTACGTCTCCTACGAGCAGTACTTC
>TRBJ1-1|TRBV11-2|.|.
CASSFGTAYEAFF
TGTGCCAGCAGCTTCGGAACGGCTTATGAAGCTTTCTTT
>TRBJ2-1|TRBV7-3|TRBD2|.
CASSLAGGHYNNEQFF
TGTGCCAGCAGCTTAGCGGGAGGGCATTATAACAATGAGCAGTTCTTC
>TRBJ2-7|TRBV19|.|few
CASSVTGGLSEQYF
TGTGCCAGTAGTGTGACAGGAGGGCTGTCCGAGCAGTACTTC
>TRBJ1-1|TRBV4-1|.|.
CASSPGSEAFF
TGCGCCAGCAGCCCTGGCAGTGAAGCTTTCTTT
>TRBJ2-7|TRBV2|.|.
CASSEGAGSSYEQYF
TGTGCCAGCAGTGAAGGGGCAGGGAGCTCCTACGAGCAGTACTTC
>TRBJ1-2|TRBV16|.|.
CASSQSGGSNYGYTF
TGTGCCAGCAGCCAATCCGGAGGATCTAACTATGGCTACACCTTC
>TRBJ2-7|TRBV7-9|.|.
CASSLSESYEQYF
TGTGCCAGCAGCTTATCGGAGTCCTACGAGCAGTACTTC
>TRBJ1-1|TRBV19|.|.
CASTWVGGNTEAFF
TGTGCCAGTACTTGGGTGGGTGGGAACACTGAAGCTTTCTTT
>TRBJ2-1|TRBV5-1|TRBD1|.
CASSFGQGADEQFF
TGCGCCAGCAGCTTTGGACAGGGGGCCGATGAGCAGTTCTTC
>TRBJ1-1|TRBV13|TRBD1|.
CATSDRSNTEAFF
TGTGCCACCTCGGACAGGTCGAACACTGAAGCTTTCTTT
>TRBJ2-2|TRBV13|.|.
CASSPVGGANTGELFF
TGTGCCAGCAGTCCCGTTGGCGGTGCGAACACCGGGGAGCTGTTTTTT
>TRBJ2-1|TRBV19|TRBD2|.
CASSPIAGGWYEQFF
TGTGCCAGTAGTCCCATAGCGGGAGGGTGGTATGAGCAGTTCTTC
>TRBJ2-1|TRBV18|TRBD1|.
CASSLWDREGSEQFF
TGTGCCAGCTCACTATGGGACAGGGAGGGGAGTGAGCAGTTCTTC
>TRBJ1-4|TRBV5-8|TRBD1|.
CASSQDRELKYNEKLFF
TGTGCCAGCAGCCAGGACAGGGAACTCAAGTATAATGAAAAACTGTTTTTT
>TRBJ2-1|TRBV19|.|.
CAGLAYNEQFF
TGTGCGGGCCTAGCCTACAATGAGCAGTTCTTC
>TRBJ1-4|TRBV13|TRBD1|.
CASSGPGQGGRGEKLFF
TGTGCCAGCAGCGGACCGGGACAGGGAGGAAGGGGTGAAAAACTGTTTTTT
>TRBJ2-7|TRBV28|.|.
CASSRSLSSYEQYF
TGTGCCAGCAGCCGGTCCTTAAGCTCCTACGAGCAGTACTTC
>TRBJ1-2|TRBV5-1|.|.
CASSFSDSYGYTF
TGCGCCAGCAGCTTTTCCGACAGCTATGGCTACACCTTC
>TRBJ1-1|TRBV7-9|.|.
CASSLGISGDPNTEAFF
TGTGCCAGCAGCTTAGGAATTTCAGGGGACCCTAACACTGAAGCTTTCTTT
>TRBJ1-1|TRBV7-9|TRBD1|many
CASSPRTGSPEAFF
TGTGCCAGCAGCCCCCGGACAGGGAGCCCTGAAGCTTTCTTT
>TRBJ2-5|TRBV28|TRBD1|.
CASRTTGREETQYF
TGTGCCAGCAGAACGACAGGGCGAGAAGAGACCCAGTACTTC
>TRBJ2-7|TRBV27|.|.
CASGLGQAYEQYF
TGTGCCAGCGGCCTTGGACAAGCCTACGAGCAGTACTTC
>TRBJ1-1|TRBV9|.|few
CASSVPGLNTEAFF
TGTGCCAGCAGCGTTCCCGGATTGAACACTGAAGCTTTCTTT
>TRBJ2-7|TRBV9|.|once
CASSVGDWGYYEQYF
TGTGCCAGCAGCGTAGGGGATTGGGGGTACTACGAGCAGTACTTC
>TRBJ1-6|TRBV6-6|.|.
CASSYFDSVESPLHF
TGTGCCAGCAGTTATTTCGACAGCGTCGAGTCACCCCTCCACTTT
>TRBJ2-1|TRBV6-1|TRBD2|.
CASSDTSGGSYNEQFF
TGTGCCAGCAGTGATACTAGCGGGGGCTCCTACAATGAGCAGTTCTTC
>TRBJ2-7|TRBV27|.|.
CASSPGTNSYEQYF
TGTGCCAGCAGTCCTGGGACAAACTCCTACGAGCAGTACTTC
>TRBJ2-3|TRBV29-1|.|.
CSVDPGTDTQYF
TGCAGCGTTGATCCAGGCACAGATACGCAGTATTTT
>TRBJ2-7|TRBV7-9|.|.
CASSHGYEQYF
TGTGCCAGCAGCCACGGATACGAGCAGTACTTC
>TRBJ2-1|TRBV6-1|.|.
CASSRIEQFF
TGTGCCAGCTCGCGGATTGAGCAGTTCTTC
>TRBJ2-5|TRBV28|.|.
CASSLFGSQETQYF
TGTGCCAGCAGTTTATTCGGGTCACAAGAGACCCAGTACTTC
>TRBJ2-6|TRBV9|.|.
CASSVDGSSGANVLTF
TGTGCCAGCAGCGTTGACGGTAGCTCTGGGGCCAACGTCCTGACTTTC
>TRBJ2-1|TRBV19|.|once
CASSTARRDYNEQFF
TGTGCCAGTAGTACTGCTCGTAGGGACTACAATGAGCAGTTCTTC
>TRBJ2-1|TRBV19|TRBD2|.
CASMGGNEQFF
TGTGCCAGTATGGGGGGGAATGAGCAGTTCTTC
>TRBJ2-7|TRBV9|.|.
CASSPTGTTYEQYF
TGTGCCAGCAGCCCCACCGGGACAACCTACGAGCAGTACTTC
>TRBJ2-1|TRBV15|.|once
CATSREHGLHGGNEQFF
TGTGCCACCAGCAGAGAGCATGGACTTCATGGAGGCAATGAGCAGTTCTTC
>TRBJ2-3|TRBV7-7|.|.
CASSLALGDPSTDTQYF
TGTGCCAGCAGCTTAGCGCTAGGGGACCCCTCCACAGATACGCAGTATTTT
>TRBJ2-1|TRBV27|.|.
CASSRGAEGSYNEQFF
TGTGCCAGCAGTCGAGGAGCGGAGGGTTCCTACAATGAGCAGTTCTTC
>TRBJ2-1|TRBV30|TRBD2|.
CACERETYNEQFF
TGTGCCTGCGAGCGGGAGACCTACAATGAGCAGTTCTTC